This TCR beta chain was identified during a study of T cell responses to AZD1222 COVID-19 vaccine. General study points: At study baseline, merely several AZD1222 recipients were seropositive.

The assay was immunoSEQ multiplex PCR, and TCRdb's table has in-frame clones only and misses some. This table has more than 75,000 clones, roughly nine tenths appearing once. To note about this clone: Its antigen is not identified.

Germline V gene sequence: CDR1 SEHNR, CDR2 FQNEAQ (reference sequence). V lost 7 bases, J lost 6 bases, and 15 bases lay in between. The CDR3 has 13 amino acids. Sample: peripheral blood, taken on day 0 of AZD1222 vaccination. This sequence joins TRBV7-9 and TRBJ1-1, with D tentatively TRBD1 (5 bases). This clonotype was sampled from an adult in good health. In nucleotides, the CDR3 is TGTGCCAGCATCCTAATGCTACAGGCTGAAGCTTTCTTT. Protein product: CASILMLQAEAFF.